Below are 13 T cell receptor beta chains sequenced from a single sample in a study of OX40 agonist ivuxolimab in advanced cancers. Some clones are missing from TCRdb's copy, which holds only in-frame ones; the method was immunoSEQ multiplex PCR. Of some 86,000 clones detected, under 85% appear once; the ten largest clones hold around 3.8%. The sample here was CD4+ or CD8+ T cells sorted from blood, taken in a trial of the OX40 agonist ivuxolimab. Receptors originate from an adult with an advanced solid tumor such as melanoma, head and neck, liver or kidney cancer.

The chain is built from TRBV28 and TRBJ2-3, with 10 bases fitting TRBD1. Per the germline V gene, CDR1 is MDHEN and CDR2 is SYDVKM. The CDR3 runs 15 residues. The ends lost 6 bases at V and 3 bases at J; junction bases unmatched: 6. The CDR3 protein is CASSVPGQGTDTQYF. The CDR3 nucleotides read TGTGCCAGCAGCGTCCCGGGACAGGGGACAGATACGCAGTATTTT. Filled out from reference TRBV28 and TRBJ2-3, the complete variable domain reads DVKVTQSSRYLVKRTGEKVFLECVQDMDHENMFWYRQDPGLGLRLIYFSYDVKMKEKGDIPEGYSVSREKKERFSLILESASTNQTSMYLCASSVPGQGTDTQYFGPGTRLTVL.

This chain links TRBV10-3 with TRBJ2-1, with unresolved D. Germline lookup yields CDR1 ENHRY and CDR2 SYGVKD. CDR3 length: 11 amino acids. Deletions cut 0 bases from V and 10 bases from J, with 4 bases between. This CDR3 reads CAISESGEQFF. The CDR3 nucleotides read TGTGCCATCAGTGAGTCAGGAGAGCAGTTCTTC.

The chain couples TRBV7-6 to TRBJ1-4; D is unresolved. CDR1 and CDR2 from the germline V gene are SGHVS and FNYEAQ. CDR3 length equals 12 residues. Trimming left V 4 bases short and J 10 bases short, with 10 bases between. The CDR3 coding sequence is TGTGCCAGCAGCTCCTATAGCTCAAAACTGTTTTTT. Its translation is CASSSYSSKLFF.

The V call is TRBV7-9, the J call TRBJ2-5; 8 bases align to TRBD1. This CDR3 spans 14 amino acids. V was pared by 6 bases and J by 2 bases, with 5 bases of the junction left unmatched. The germline V gene encodes CDR1 SEHNR and CDR2 FQNEAQ (reference sequence). This CDR3 reads CASRDRDPQETQYF. The CDR3 DNA is TGTGCCAGCAGGGACAGGGACCCTCAAGAGACCCAGTACTTC.

The CDR3 is CASSTMRGKETQYF. CDR3 sequence (DNA): TGTGCCAGCAGCACAATGAGGGGTAAAGAGACCCAGTACTTC. The V and J genes are TRBV7-9 and TRBJ2-5; D possibly matches TRBD1 or TRBD2 (5 bases each). The CDR3 contains 14 residues. The germline V gene has CDR1 SEHNR and CDR2 FQNEAQ (reference sequence). Trimming took off 5 bases at V and 3 bases at J, with 13 bases between the two ends.

The chain carries TRBV19 and TRBJ2-7; a possible D gene is TRBD2 (6 bases). Germline V gene data show CDR1 as LNHDA and CDR2 as SQIVND (reference sequence). The CDR3 extends over 14 amino acids. The V end was cut by 5 bases, the J end by 5 bases, with 16 bases between. The CDR3 here is CASSPGGGTDEQYF. CDR3 in DNA: TGTGCCAGTAGTCCGGGTGGCGGGACTGACGAGCAGTACTTC.

This clone is a singleton in its sample. The rearrangement links TRBV5-1 to TRBJ1-1, with D possibly being TRBD1 (6 bases). CDR3 length equals 16 residues. The V gene's germline CDR1 is SGHRS and CDR2 YFSETQ. V was pared by 3 bases and J by 3 bases, with 18 bases between. The CDR3 bases are TGCGCCAGCAGCTGGCTTAGGGGACAAGGGGACACTGAAGCTTTCTTT. This codes for CASSWLRGQGDTEAFF.

The chain joins TRBV18 to TRBJ2-3; 9 bases line up with TRBD2. This CDR3 is built from 16 residues. Germline values: CDR1 KGHSH, CDR2 LQKENI. The V and J ends lost 5 bases and 2 bases, in that order; junction bases with no gene match: 8. CDR3 sequence (DNA): TGTGCCAGCTCAACGGGGACTAGCAGAGCCACAGATACGCAGTATTTT. Translation: CASSTGTSRATDTQYF.

The chain links TRBV7-8 to TRBJ2-3; the D call may be TRBD1 or TRBD2 (5 bases each). The V end was cut by 1 base, the J end by 3 bases, with 8 bases between. The germline CDR1 and CDR2 sequences are SGHVS and FQNEAQ. The CDR3 runs 14 residues. CDR3 in amino acids: CASSLGGFTDTQYF. DNA for the CDR3: TGTGCCAGCAGCTTAGGGGGGTTTACAGATACGCAGTATTTT.

This clone came up a few times. This sequence joins TRBV2 and TRBJ2-7, with 7 bases that match TRBD2. After removal of 3 bases from V and 0 bases from J, the junction contained 5 bases not matched to a gene. Germline V gene lookup returns CDR1 SNHLY and CDR2 FYNNEI. The CDR3 runs 15 residues. As DNA, the CDR3 is TGTGCCAGCAGTGACGGGGGGATCCCCTCCTACGAGCAGTACTTC. Its translation: CASSDGGIPSYEQYF.

The chain employs TRBV5-1 and TRBJ2-5; D perhaps matches TRBD1 (6 bases). V lost 2 bases to trimming and J lost 1 base, with 9 bases between them. The CDR3 loop spans 14 amino acids. Germline V lookup: CDR1 SGHRS, CDR2 YFSETQ. CDR3 amino acids: CASSFTQGQETQYF. CDR3 nucleotides: TGCGCCAGCAGCTTTACACAGGGCCAAGAGACCCAGTACTTC. Combining the CDR3 with reference TRBV5-1 and TRBJ2-5 gives the whole variable domain KAGVTQTPRYLIKTRGQQVTLSCSPISGHRSVSWYQQTPGQGLQFLFEYFSETQRNKGNFPGRFSGRQFSNSRSEMNVSTLELGDSALYLCASSFTQGQETQYFGPGTRLLVL.

This chain connects TRBV15 to TRBJ2-4, with TRBD2 as a possible D gene (6 bases). The length of the CDR3 is 16 residues. Germline CDR1 is LNHNV and CDR2 is YYDKDF (reference sequence). V dropped 6 bases and J dropped 2 bases, with 17 bases sitting between them. Here the CDR3 reads CATRTGGGRTKNIQYF. DNA of the CDR3: TGTGCCACCAGGACCGGGGGTGGCAGGACCAAAAACATTCAGTACTTC.

The CDR3 bases are TGTGCCACCAAGTTTTGGGGGACAGATTATAGCAATCAGCCCCAGCATTTT. This encodes CATKFWGTDYSNQPQHF. The chain carries TRBV28 and TRBJ1-5, with TRBD1 matching 7 bases. From germline, CDR1 is MDHEN and CDR2 SYDVKM. The CDR3 spans 17 residues. V dropped 10 bases and J dropped 0; count of bases not matched to a gene: 15.